This TCR beta chain came from a study of blood T cell repertoires in COVID-19. Study-wide background: The analysed material was cDNA or gDNA that came from T cells, B-cell-depleted T cells, or PBMCs.

In the 2 weeks before study entry, exposed participants met a COVID-19 case, which was PCR-confirmed or clinician-diagnosed. Repertoires were generated with immunoSEQ multiplex PCR, while TCRdb's copy carries only in-frame clones and drops some. The table lists more than 150,000 clones, 80% of them singletons. The receptor comes from a man aged 60-69 years who had been exposed to COVID-19. Sequenced input: PBMCs or T cells enriched from blood (not recorded which).

The CDR3 protein is CASSQGTGVPLYGYTF. CDR3 nucleotide sequence: TGTGCCAGCAGCCAGGGGACGGGAGTCCCTCTTTATGGCTACACCTTC. The J gene is TRBJ1-2, the V gene TRBV14; weak D call: TRBD1 (5 bases). This CDR3 spans 16 amino acids. Germline V gene lookup returns CDR1 SGHDN and CDR2 FVKESK. Trimming took off 3 bases at V and 5 bases at J, with 19 bases between the two ends. The full variable domain, rest sourced from reference TRBV14 and TRBJ1-2, is EAGVTQFPSHSVIEKGQTVTLRCDPISGHDNLYWYRRVMGKEIKFLLHFVKESKQDESGMPNNRFLAERTGGTYSTLKVQPAELEDSGVYFCASSQGTGVPLYGYTFGSGTRLTVV.